The 13 T cell receptor beta chains in this list originate from one sample, sequenced in a study of T cell repertoires in cytomegalovirus infection. MiXCR, applied by TCRdb to the reads, yields one record per CDR3 protein. The sample shows about 200,000 distinct CDR3 sequences, roughly 9% of them seen only once. Sequencing was carried out using PBMCs. Receptors were obtained from a human donor in good health (CMV status not recorded). Some clones in this sample may be carry-over from other donors' samples.

This clonotype was counted a few times. This chain connects TRBV7-2 to TRBJ2-7, with D possibly matching TRBD1 (5 bases). V was cut by 4 bases and J by 0 bases, with 19 bases left in between. The CDR3 has 17 residues. Germline CDR1 SGHTA, CDR2 FQGNSA. The CDR3 nucleotides are TGTGCCAGCAGCTACCAGTGGGGCAGGTCAAGCTCCTACGAGCAGTACTTC. This encodes CASSYQWGRSSSYEQYF.

Ten or more counts support this clonotype. The chain uses TRBV7-6 and TRBJ2-7; 11 positions agree with TRBD2. Germline loops: CDR1 SGHVS, CDR2 FNYEAQ. J gave up 2 bases and V 1 base, and 13 bases lay outside the gene matches. This CDR3 contains 19 residues. The CDR3 sequence is CASSLGVAGGNRVPYEQYF. DNA of the CDR3: TGTGCCAGCAGCTTAGGGGTAGCGGGGGGGAATAGAGTCCCCTACGAGCAGTACTTC.

V is TRBV4-2 and J is TRBJ2-1; 8 bases match TRBD2. V trimming: 0 bases; J trimming: 6 bases; junction bases outside the gene matches: 10. CDR1 is LGHNA and CDR2 is YNFKEQ in the germline V gene. This CDR3 comprises 17 residues. This CDR3 is CASSQESLGTRINEQFF. The CDR3 bases are TGTGCCAGCAGCCAAGAGAGTCTTGGGACTAGGATCAATGAGCAGTTCTTC.

The rearrangement joins TRBV5-4 to TRBJ2-7; D possibly corresponds to TRBD2 (6 bases). V gave up 5 bases and J gave up 5 bases, with 20 bases separating them. CDR1 and CDR2 from the germline V gene are SGHNT and YYREEE (reference sequence). CDR3 length equals 15 residues. CDR3: CASSLTSQTTHEQYF. Here the CDR3 DNA reads TGTGCCAGCAGTCTGACTAGTCAGACCACCCACGAGCAGTACTTC.

This clonotype was detected many times. The chain uses TRBV28 and TRBJ1-5; 8 nucleotides line up with TRBD1. V gave up 7 bases and J gave up 6 bases; unmatched junction bases: 17. CDR3 length equals 17 residues. Germline V gene lookup returns CDR1 MDHEN and CDR2 SYDVKM. The chain's CDR3 is CASKPIPTDREFQPQHF. CDR3 bases: TGTGCCAGCAAACCAATCCCTACGGACAGGGAGTTTCAGCCCCAGCATTTT.

With regard to this clonotype: A much more abundant neighbour one base away suggests this may be a read error. The CDR3 here is CASSLGQSTNEKLFF. DNA of the CDR3: TGTGCCAGCAGTTTGGGACAGTCAACTAATGAAAAACTGTTTTTT. The chain is built from TRBV28 and TRBJ1-4; 7 bases agree with TRBD1. Germline V lookup: CDR1 MDHEN, CDR2 SYDVKM. Unmatched junction bases numbered 1, after V lost 3 bases and J lost 0 bases. The CDR3 is made up of 15 amino acids.

This clonotype was counted many times. The chain carries TRBV7-3 and TRBJ1-5; D possibly corresponds to TRBD1 (6 bases). V lost 7 bases and J lost 2, with 24 bases in between. This CDR3 is built from 18 residues. From germline, CDR1 is SGHTA and CDR2 FQGTGA. The CDR3 protein is CASTHPDSPFCGNQPQHF. CDR3 in DNA: TGTGCCAGCACCCACCCGGACAGCCCGTTTTGTGGCAATCAGCCCCAGCATTTT.

This clonotype was observed a handful of times. The chain uses TRBV5-5 and TRBJ1-4, with D hard to call. In germline, CDR1 is SGHKS, CDR2 YYEKEE (reference sequence). The CDR3 is made up of 14 amino acids. V lost 8 bases, J lost 6 bases, and 17 bases lay in between. CDR3 bases: TGTGCCAGTCAGACCGAGCCTGTGGATGAAAAACTGTTTTTT. Protein product: CASQTEPVDEKLFF.

This clonotype came up a few times. The chain's CDR3 is CASSFQENTVNTEAFF. The CDR3 DNA follows: TGCGCCAGCAGCTTTCAGGAAAACACGGTCAACACTGAAGCTTTCTTT. The V and J genes are TRBV5-1 and TRBJ1-1; D is unclear. V was cut by 2 bases and J by 2 bases, with 16 bases left in between. Per the germline V gene, CDR1 is SGHRS and CDR2 is YFSETQ. The CDR3 extends over 16 amino acids.

Only a few counts were recorded for this clonotype. V usage is TRBV28 and J usage is TRBJ2-7, with a possible D match to TRBD2 (5 bases). Per the germline V gene, CDR1 is MDHEN and CDR2 is SYDVKM. The CDR3 has 17 amino acids. Trimming took off 5 bases at V and 0 bases at J, with 20 bases between the two ends. In nucleotides, the CDR3 is TGTGCCAGCAGTCAAAGCCCTAGCAAGATAAGCTCCTACGAGCAGTACTTC. Amino acids: CASSQSPSKISSYEQYF.

The V and J genes are TRBV7-9 and TRBJ1-2; D remains ambiguous. The germline V and J ends were trimmed by 5 bases and 8 bases, with 21 bases remaining between them. CDR3 size: 15 residues. CDR1 is SEHNR, CDR2 FQNEAQ, per germline (reference sequence). CDR3 nucleotide sequence: TGTGCCAGCAGCCAACGCACCGGACCTTTCGGAGGCTACACCTTC. Amino acid sequence: CASSQRTGPFGGYTF.

This clonotype was recorded at least ten times. The chain joins TRBV7-8 to TRBJ2-7; D may match TRBD1 or TRBD2 (5 bases each). CDR1 is SGHVS and CDR2 is FQNEAQ in the germline V gene. The V end was cut by 0 bases, the J end by 7 bases, with 13 bases between. This CDR3 comprises 14 residues. CDR3 in DNA: TGTGCCAGCAGCTTAGCCGGCAGGGAGAGGGAGCAGTACTTC. Amino acids: CASSLAGREREQYF. Looking up the rest from reference TRBV7-8 and TRBJ2-7 gives the full variable domain: GAGVSQSPRYKVAKRGQDVALRCDPISGHVSLFWYQQALGQGPEFLTYFQNEAQLDKSGLPSDRFFAERPEGSVSTLKIQRTQQEDSAVYLCASSLAGREREQYFGPGTRLTVT.

J is TRBJ2-1 and V is TRBV2; 7 bases map to TRBD1. Trimming cost V 3 bases and J 4 bases; bases outside gene matches: 9. This CDR3 contains 16 residues. The germline CDR1 and CDR2 sequences are SNHLY and FYNNEI. CDR3 loop: CASSERDSALYNEQFF. In DNA form, the CDR3 reads TGTGCCAGCAGTGAGAGGGACAGCGCATTATACAATGAGCAGTTCTTC.